This note documents a single T cell receptor (beta chain) sequence. As yet, its antigen is unknown. TCRdb re-called the 5' RACE reads with MiXCR, one entry per CDR3 protein. The sample records 450,000 to 650,000 distinct CDR3 sequences, less than 25% being singletons. This entry is derived from a study of T-cell memory formation after mild COVID-19. As for the study in general: TCR clusters were largely donor specific.

The study, taken as a whole, reports: Prior to infection, memory already included some responding clones, suggesting cross-reactive memory joined. Of the contracting clones, CD4+ ones lay mainly in CM and EM, and CD8+ ones in EMRA.

V lost 5 bases to trimming and J lost 3 bases; unmatched junction nucleotides: 16. In germline, CDR1 is LGHDT, CDR2 YNNKEL (reference sequence). This CDR3 has 17 amino acids. The source is an adult woman who had mild COVID-19 (a few samples of this study predate the infection). Cell type and time point are not known. The genes are TRBV3-1 and TRBJ2-7; 7 nucleotides match TRBD2. Sequencing was done on a sample of PBMCs or a T cell subset sorted from them (not recorded which). CDR3 nucleotide sequence: TGTGCCAGCAGCTCGGCGTGGGGGGGTGAAAGGGGCTACGAGCAGTACTTC. This translates into CASSSAWGGERGYEQYF.